Shown below are 21 T cell receptor beta chains from a single sample sequenced in a study of T cell responses to AZD1222 COVID-19 vaccine. Clones were sequenced by immunoSEQ multiplex PCR, and TCRdb holds only the in-frame ones, with some missing. Of approximately 130,000 clones detected, over 90% appear once; the ten largest clones hold roughly 0.87%. The input for sequencing was peripheral blood, taken on day 0 of AZD1222 vaccination. These receptors came from an adult in good health.

The V call is TRBV29-1, the J call TRBJ2-1, with 9 bases lining up with TRBD1. Trimming cost V 0 bases and J 6 bases; bases outside gene matches: 3. The germline V gene has CDR1 SQVTM and CDR2 ANQGSEA. The CDR3 covers 14 residues. The DNA of the CDR3 is TGCAGCGTTGAAGACGCGACAGGGGGCAATGAGCAGTTCTTC. Translating gives CSVEDATGGNEQFF.

This chain links TRBV11-2 with TRBJ1-1; D perhaps matches TRBD1 (6 bases). V was clipped by 5 bases and J by 1 base, with 14 bases between them. Germline CDR1 is SGHAT and CDR2 is FQNNGV. CDR3 size: 15 residues. The CDR3 region is CASSPEGGTNTEAFF. CDR3 nucleotide sequence: TGTGCCAGCAGCCCCGAGGGGGGGACGAACACTGAAGCTTTCTTT.

The genes are TRBV11-1 and TRBJ1-3; D not certain. The CDR3 consists of 15 residues. The germline V gene encodes CDR1 SGHAT and CDR2 FQDESV (reference sequence). V lost 5 bases to trimming and J lost 4 bases, with 15 bases between them. CDR3 in DNA: TGTGCCAGCAGCCACGCCGGTCTGGGCGGAAACACCATATATTTT. It yields the protein CASSHAGLGGNTIYF.

The V call is TRBV3-1 (or the pseudogene TRBV3-2), the J call TRBJ1-1; D is possibly TRBD1 (5 bases). V lost 5 bases and J 5 bases, leaving 12 bases between the germline ends. The germline V gene encodes CDR1 LGHDT and CDR2 YNNKEL (reference sequence). The CDR3 extends over 13 amino acids. CDR3: CASSWGERTEAFF. In nucleotides, the CDR3 is TGTGCCAGCAGCTGGGGGGAGAGGACTGAAGCTTTCTTT.

The gene calls are TRBV6-5 and TRBJ2-5; D is possibly TRBD2 (6 bases). The ends were cut back, 0 bases at V and 3 bases at J, with 14 bases in the middle. CDR1 is MNHEY, CDR2 SVGAGI, per germline. The CDR3 covers 16 residues. Here the CDR3 reads CASSYSLKAGKETQYF. The CDR3 DNA reads as TGTGCCAGCAGTTACTCGCTCAAGGCGGGGAAAGAGACCCAGTACTTC.

This chain uses TRBV7-9 with TRBJ2-1, with 10 bases that match TRBD1. The germline V gene encodes CDR1 SEHNR and CDR2 FQNEAQ (reference sequence). This CDR3 contains 15 residues. V trimming: 1 base; J trimming: 6 bases; junction bases outside the gene matches: 3. The CDR3 spells CASSLGQGARNEQFF. In DNA, the CDR3 is TGTGCCAGCAGCTTAGGACAGGGGGCCCGCAATGAGCAGTTCTTC.

V and J are TRBV7-8 and TRBJ1-2; the D is unclear. V lost 0 bases, J lost 5 bases, and 10 bases lay in between. CDR3 size: 14 residues. The germline gives CDR1 SGHVS, CDR2 FQNEAQ. The CDR3 here is CASSLALAAYGYTF. In nucleotides, the CDR3 is TGTGCCAGCAGCTTAGCGCTGGCAGCATATGGCTACACCTTC.

V usage is TRBV5-4 and J usage is TRBJ1-1, with D hard to call. With 5 bases removed from V and 1 base from J, the gap between germline ends came to 12 bases. The CDR3 extends over 14 amino acids. Germline-derived CDR1 and CDR2 are SGHNT and YYREEE (reference sequence). The CDR3: CASSSGGPNTEAFF. CDR3 DNA: TGTGCCAGCAGTTCCGGTGGGCCGAACACTGAAGCTTTCTTT. The full variable domain, in which reference TRBV5-4 and TRBJ1-1 provide the parts outside the CDR3, is ETGVTQSPTHLIKTRGQQVTLRCSSQSGHNTVSWYQQALGQGPQFIFQYYREEENGRGNFPPRFSGLQFPNYSSELNVNALELDDSALYLCASSSGGPNTEAFFGQGTRLTVV.

The V gene is TRBV20-1, the J gene TRBJ1-2; D gene ambiguous. There are 11 residues in the CDR3. V shed 1 base and J shed 8 bases, with 8 bases lying between them. Germline CDR1 and CDR2: DFQATT and SNEGSKA (reference sequence). This CDR3 is CSARVTDGYTF. The CDR3 DNA reads TGCAGTGCTAGAGTGACGGACGGCTACACCTTC.

The chain carries TRBV20-1 and TRBJ1-1; D gene unclear. The germline V and J ends were trimmed by 5 bases and 5 bases, with 9 bases remaining between them. The CDR3 is 11 amino acids. CDR1 is DFQATT, CDR2 SNEGSKA, per germline (reference sequence). The CDR3 DNA is TGCAGTGCTCCGCGGGGAACTGAAGCTTTCTTT. Protein sequence: CSAPRGTEAFF.

V and J are TRBV3-1 (or the pseudogene TRBV3-2) and TRBJ2-5, with D perhaps TRBD2 (6 bases). In germline, CDR1 is LGHDT, CDR2 YNNKEL (reference sequence). This CDR3 is built from 16 residues. The V and J ends lost 1 base and 4 bases respectively, with 16 bases between them. CDR3 DNA: TGTGCCAGCAGCCAAGGAAGGGACTTTGGGGGAGAGACCCAGTACTTC. Its protein product is CASSQGRDFGGETQYF.

CDR3 coding DNA: TGCGCCAGCAGCTTGGAACAGTTCAACGGTGAAAAACTGTTTTTT. Translated: CASSLEQFNGEKLFF. The gene calls are TRBV5-1 and TRBJ1-4; no reliable D call. The ends were cut back, 0 bases at V and 7 bases at J, with 13 bases in the middle. This CDR3 comprises 15 residues. Germline V gives CDR1 SGHRS, CDR2 YFSETQ.

CDR3 in DNA: TGTGCCGTAAGAGGGGCACTCAATCAGCCCCAGCATTTT. This translates into CAVRGALNQPQHF. This sequence joins TRBV19 and TRBJ1-5, with D possibly matching TRBD1 (5 bases). Trimming stripped 11 bases from V and 3 bases from J, with 14 bases between. Germline V gene data show CDR1 as LNHDA and CDR2 as SQIVND (reference sequence). This CDR3 spans 13 amino acids.

The chain couples TRBV6-5 to TRBJ1-1; D is ambiguous. This CDR3 region has 16 residues. V was cut by 0 bases and J by 5 bases, with 16 bases left in between. Germline V lookup: CDR1 MNHEY, CDR2 SVGAGI. This chain's CDR3 is CASSYSKAPPGTEAFF. DNA of the CDR3: TGTGCCAGCAGTTACTCCAAGGCCCCGCCGGGTACTGAAGCTTTCTTT.

V gene TRBV6-6 combines with J gene TRBJ1-4; TRBD1 agrees at 7 bases. The CDR3 loop spans 15 amino acids. Germline V gene lookup returns CDR1 MNHNY and CDR2 SVGAGI (reference sequence). V lost 6 bases and J lost 8; bases outside the gene matches: 12. This CDR3 reads CASSDTRQGREKLFF. The CDR3 nucleotides are TGTGCCAGCAGCGACACTCGACAGGGTAGGGAAAAACTGTTTTTT.

This clone was observed a single time. The V gene is TRBV7-9, the J gene TRBJ1-1; no definite D call. The ends were cut back, 2 bases at V and 1 base at J, with 11 bases in the middle. Per the germline V gene, CDR1 is SEHNR and CDR2 is FQNEAQ (reference sequence). The CDR3 spans 15 residues. DNA for the CDR3: TGTGCCAGCAGCTTAACGCCCATAGGGAACACTGAAGCTTTCTTT. It specifies CASSLTPIGNTEAFF.

The genes are TRBV28 and TRBJ1-2; 9 nucleotides agree with TRBD1. V was pared by 4 bases and J by 3 bases, with 6 bases of the junction left unmatched. The CDR3 spans 15 residues. Germline V gene data show CDR1 as MDHEN and CDR2 as SYDVKM. The CDR3 nucleotides are TGTGCCAGCAGTTCGGGGGACAGGGAGGACTATGGCTACACCTTC. This gives the protein CASSSGDREDYGYTF.

The genes are TRBV19 and TRBJ1-6, with unresolved D. Germline loops: CDR1 LNHDA, CDR2 SQIVND (reference sequence). This CDR3 is 16 amino acids long. V dropped 0 bases and J dropped 10 bases, with 16 bases sitting between them. The CDR3 loop is CASSIDIEGGRSPLHF. In DNA, the CDR3 is TGTGCCAGTAGTATAGATATCGAGGGAGGAAGATCACCCCTCCACTTT.

The chain combines TRBV9 with TRBJ1-1; tentatively, D is TRBD1 (5 bases). Trimming cost V 3 bases and J 1 base, with 13 bases left between them. Germline lookup yields CDR1 SGDLS and CDR2 YYNGEE. The CDR3 totals 15 residues. The CDR3 bases are TGTGCCAGCAGCGCGGACGGAAGGGGGAACACTGAAGCTTTCTTT. It codes for CASSADGRGNTEAFF.

This clone was detected a few times. The chain recombines TRBV24-1 with TRBJ1-6, with 7 positions matching TRBD1. The V and J ends lost 2 bases and 7 bases, in that order; junction bases with no gene match: 4. CDR1 is KGHDR and CDR2 is SFDVKD in the germline V gene. This CDR3 comprises 15 residues. The CDR3 loop is CATSDYSGGNSPLHF. CDR3 nucleotides: TGTGCCACCAGTGATTATTCAGGGGGAAATTCACCCCTCCACTTT.

This clone was counted a single time. This rearrangement joins TRBV18 to TRBJ1-2; 7 bases map to TRBD1. Germline lookup yields CDR1 KGHSH and CDR2 LQKENI. J lost 8 bases, V lost 3 bases, and 6 bases had no gene match. The CDR3 extends over 13 amino acids. CDR3 sequence: CASSPDRDGGYTF. The CDR3 DNA sequence: TGTGCCAGCTCACCTGACAGGGATGGAGGCTACACCTTC.